This T cell receptor beta chain came from a study of T cells after yellow fever vaccination. UMIs were added to TCR cDNA along with a universal primer site when it was made by 5'RACE template switching. TCRdb itself ran the 5' RACE reads through MiXCR, one entry per CDR3 protein. In the table there are fewer than 450,000 distinct CDR3 sequences, around 10% of which are singletons. This clonotype has only a few counts. Germline trimming cut 2 bases from V and 8 bases from J; bases unmatched to any gene: 1. Germline V gene lookup returns CDR1 SGHRS and CDR2 YFSETQ. The CDR3 runs 14 residues. This receptor was obtained from a man younger than 35 who received the YFV17D yellow fever vaccine. The rearrangement uses TRBV5-1 and TRBJ2-1, with 13 positions matching TRBD2. The sample here was PBMCs, taken on the day of the first yellow fever vaccination. The CDR3 DNA reads as TGCGCCAGCAGCTTTGGACTAGCGGGGGATGAGCAGTTCTTC. This encodes CASSFGLAGDEQFF.